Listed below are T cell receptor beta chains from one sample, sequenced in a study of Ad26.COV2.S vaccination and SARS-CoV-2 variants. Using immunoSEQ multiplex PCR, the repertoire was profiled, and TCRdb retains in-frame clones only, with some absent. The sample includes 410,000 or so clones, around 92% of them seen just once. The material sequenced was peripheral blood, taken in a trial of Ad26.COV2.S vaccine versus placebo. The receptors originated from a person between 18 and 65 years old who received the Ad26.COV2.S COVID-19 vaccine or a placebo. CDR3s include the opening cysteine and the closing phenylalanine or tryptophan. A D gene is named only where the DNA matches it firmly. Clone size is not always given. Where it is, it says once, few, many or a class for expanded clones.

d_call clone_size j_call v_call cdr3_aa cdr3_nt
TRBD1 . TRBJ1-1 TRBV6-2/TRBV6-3 CASSREDPTGLTEAFF TGTGCCAGCAGCCGCGAGGACCCGACAGGGTTGACTGAAGCTTTCTTT
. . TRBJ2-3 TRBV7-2 CASSFTDTQYF TGTGCCAGCAGCTTCACAGATACGCAGTATTTT
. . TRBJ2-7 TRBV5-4 CASSLAGDSGEQYF TGTGCCAGCAGCTTGGCGGGGGACTCTGGGGAGCAGTACTTC
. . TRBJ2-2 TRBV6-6 CASSMYTNTGELFF TGTGCCAGCAGTATGTATACGAACACCGGGGAGCTGTTTTTT
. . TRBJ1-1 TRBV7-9 CASSLGGGEAFF TGTGCCAGCAGCTTAGGCGGGGGTGAAGCTTTCTTT
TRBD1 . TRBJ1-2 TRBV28 CASSLFRDRNLYGYTF TGTGCCAGCAGTTTATTCCGGGACAGAAATCTCTATGGCTACACCTTC
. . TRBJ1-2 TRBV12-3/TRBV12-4 CASSLLGSYGYTF TGTGCCAGCAGCCTATTAGGGTCCTATGGCTACACCTTC
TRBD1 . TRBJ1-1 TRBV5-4 CASSLETGPGTEAFF TGTGCCAGCAGCTTGGAGACAGGGCCGGGGACTGAAGCTTTCTTT
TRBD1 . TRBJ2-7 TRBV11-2 CASSPDRGGEQYF TGTGCCAGCAGCCCCGACAGGGGAGGCGAGCAGTACTTC
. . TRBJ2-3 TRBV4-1 CASSPGLLRADTQYF TGCGCCAGCAGCCCCGGACTACTTAGGGCAGATACGCAGTATTTT
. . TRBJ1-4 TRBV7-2 CASSLAGATNEKLFF TGTGCCAGCAGCTTAGCGGGGGCTACTAATGAAAAACTGTTTTTT
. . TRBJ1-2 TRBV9 CASSQSPGWGYGYTF TGTGCCAGCAGCCAATCCCCAGGGTGGGGCTATGGCTACACCTTC
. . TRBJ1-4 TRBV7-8 CASSLGSIGSNEKLFF TGTGCCAGCAGCTTAGGCTCCATCGGTAGTAATGAAAAACTGTTTTTT
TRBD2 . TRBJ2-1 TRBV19 CASSIVRGENEQFF TGTGCCAGTAGTATAGTGCGGGGGGAAAATGAGCAGTTCTTC
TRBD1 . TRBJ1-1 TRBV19 CASLTGGTEAFF TGTGCCAGTCTGACAGGGGGCACTGAAGCTTTCTTT
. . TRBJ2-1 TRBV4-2 CASSHLDPSFRGPSYNEQFF TGTGCCAGCAGCCACCTCGACCCCTCTTTCCGGGGCCCTTCCTACAATGAGCAGTTCTTC
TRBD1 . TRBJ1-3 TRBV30 CAWGGQITTGGIFGNTIYF TGTGCCTGGGGGGGACAGATAACTACAGGGGGCATCTTCGGAAACACCATATATTTT
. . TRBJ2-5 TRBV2 CASSEVLSEYSTQYF TGTGCCAGCAGTGAAGTTCTTAGCGAGTACTCGACCCAGTACTTC
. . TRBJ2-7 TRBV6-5 CASSYGQTYEQYF TGTGCCAGCAGTTACGGTCAGACCTACGAGCAGTACTTC
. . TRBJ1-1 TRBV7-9 CASRRVNQIEAFF TGTGCCAGCAGGAGAGTAAACCAGATTGAAGCTTTCTTT
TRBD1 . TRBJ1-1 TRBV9 CASSAGQGKSNTEAFF TGTGCCAGCAGCGCGGGACAGGGGAAGTCGAACACTGAAGCTTTCTTT
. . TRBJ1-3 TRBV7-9 CASSFGRSGNTIYF TGTGCCAGCAGCTTCGGTCGCTCTGGAAACACCATATATTTT
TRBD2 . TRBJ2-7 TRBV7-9 CASNVALVAGDNTGEQYF TGTGCCAGCAACGTAGCCTTGGTAGCGGGGGACAATACAGGGGAGCAGTACTTC
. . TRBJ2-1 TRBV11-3 CASSLGAGAINNEQFF TGTGCCAGCAGCTTAGGCGCGGGGGCGATTAACAATGAGCAGTTCTTC
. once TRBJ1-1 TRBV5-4 CASSLGNRPEAFF TGTGCCAGCAGCTTGGGAAACCGACCTGAAGCTTTCTTT
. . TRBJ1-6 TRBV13 CASSLGDRLHNSPLHF TGTGCCAGCAGCTTAGGGGACAGACTTCATAATTCACCCCTCCACTTT
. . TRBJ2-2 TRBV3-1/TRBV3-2 CASSSLGNTGELFF TGTGCCAGCAGCTCGCTAGGGAACACCGGGGAGCTGTTTTTT
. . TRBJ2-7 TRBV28 CASSRRGLDEQYF TGTGCCAGTTCTAGGAGAGGGTTAGACGAGCAGTACTTC
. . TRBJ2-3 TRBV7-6 CASSLDTPLLLGNTDTQYF TGTGCCAGCAGCTTAGATACGCCTCTCCTGTTGGGGAACACAGATACGCAGTATTTT
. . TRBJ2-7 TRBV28 CASSLPGGWGYEQYF TGTGCCAGCAGTTTACCCGGGGGCTGGGGCTACGAGCAGTACTTC
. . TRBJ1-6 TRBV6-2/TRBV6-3 CASNPRRGSPLHF TGTGCCAGCAACCCACGCAGGGGATCACCCCTCCACTTT
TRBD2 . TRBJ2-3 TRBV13 CASSLDGTSNTQYF TGTGCCAGCAGCTTAGATGGGACTAGTAATACGCAGTATTTT
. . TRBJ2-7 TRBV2 CASSEVQKIYEQYF TGTGCCAGCAGTGAGGTACAGAAAATATACGAGCAGTACTTC
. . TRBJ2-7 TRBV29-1 CSVARGYEQYF TGCAGCGTTGCCAGGGGCTACGAGCAGTACTTC
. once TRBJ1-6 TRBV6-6 CASNLNSDGSPLHF TGTGCCAGCAACCTCAACAGTGATGGCTCACCCCTCCACTTT
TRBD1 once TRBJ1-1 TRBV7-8 CASSLGNWDRGDTEAFF TGTGCCAGCAGCTTAGGGAACTGGGACAGGGGGGACACTGAAGCTTTCTTT
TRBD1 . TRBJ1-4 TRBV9 CASSAPGGNEKLFF TGTGCCAGCAGCGCCCCAGGGGGGAATGAAAAACTGTTTTTT
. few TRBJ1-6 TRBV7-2 CASSLTAPGGVGPLHF TGTGCCAGCAGCTTAACGGCACCCGGCGGAGTCGGACCCCTCCACTTT
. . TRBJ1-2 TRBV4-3 CASSGGDGGYYGYTF TGCGCCAGCAGCGGGGGGGATGGGGGCTACTATGGCTACACCTTC
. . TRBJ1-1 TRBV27 CASSLFQGSTEAFF TGTGCCAGCAGTTTATTTCAGGGGAGCACTGAAGCTTTCTTT
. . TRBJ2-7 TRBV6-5 CASRPPSGAFYEQYF TGTGCCAGCAGGCCCCCTTCAGGGGCGTTCTACGAGCAGTACTTC
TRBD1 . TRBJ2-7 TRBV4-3 CASSRDSDSYEQYF TGCGCCAGCAGCCGGGACAGTGACTCCTACGAGCAGTACTTC
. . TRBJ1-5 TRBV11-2 CASSLGPDGQPQHF TGTGCCAGCAGCTTGGGGCCAGACGGGCAGCCCCAGCATTTT
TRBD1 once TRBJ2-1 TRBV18 CASSPPGQGLYNEQFF TGTGCCAGCTCACCCCCGGGACAGGGCCTATACAATGAGCAGTTCTTC
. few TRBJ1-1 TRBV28 CASSPSRGSGGTEAFF TGTGCCAGCAGTCCCAGCAGGGGATCGGGAGGAACTGAAGCTTTCTTT
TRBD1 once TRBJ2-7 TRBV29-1 CSVEGTGGRYEQYF TGCAGCGTTGAAGGGACAGGGGGGCGGTACGAGCAGTACTTC
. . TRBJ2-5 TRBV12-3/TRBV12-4 CASSLFAEETQYF TGTGCCAGCAGTTTGTTTGCTGAAGAGACCCAGTACTTC
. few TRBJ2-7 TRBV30 CAWRPVNRLRVREQYF TGTGCCTGGAGACCCGTGAACAGGCTCCGGGTCCGCGAGCAGTACTTC
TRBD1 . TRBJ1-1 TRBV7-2 CASSLDSDRAHTEAFF TGTGCCAGCAGCTTAGACAGTGACAGGGCCCACACTGAAGCTTTCTTT
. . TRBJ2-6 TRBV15 CATKKGGPPGANVLTF TGTGCCACCAAAAAGGGGGGGCCCCCTGGGGCCAACGTCCTGACTTTC
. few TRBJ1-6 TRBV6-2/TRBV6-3 CASSYLDSYNSPLHF TGTGCCAGCAGTTACTTGGATTCCTATAATTCACCCCTCCACTTT
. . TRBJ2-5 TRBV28 CASRAGIRETQYF TGTGCCAGCAGGGCAGGGATTCGGGAGACCCAGTACTTC
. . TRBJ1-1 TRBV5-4 CASISGVANTEAFF TGTGCCAGCATCTCGGGGGTGGCGAACACTGAAGCTTTCTTT
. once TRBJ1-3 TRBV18 CASSPGRSGNTIYF TGTGCCAGCTCACCGGGAAGGTCTGGAAACACCATATATTTT
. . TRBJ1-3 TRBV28 CASSPGTKGNTIYF TGTGCCAGCAGTCCAGGGACAAAAGGAAACACCATATATTTT
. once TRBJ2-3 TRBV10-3 CAISLTSSTQYF TGTGCCATCAGCTTGACTAGTTCTACGCAGTATTTT
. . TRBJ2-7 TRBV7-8 CASSGRDKAYEQYF TGTGCCAGCAGCGGGCGGGACAAAGCCTACGAGCAGTACTTC
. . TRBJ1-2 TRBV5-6 CASTQERVPYGYTF TGTGCCAGCACCCAAGAGAGGGTACCCTATGGCTACACCTTC
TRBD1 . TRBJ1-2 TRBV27 CASSLYTGGNYGYTF TGTGCCAGCAGTTTATATACAGGGGGTAACTATGGCTACACCTTC
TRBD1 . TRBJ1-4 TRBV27 CASSLSRDRTTNEKLFF TGTGCCAGCAGTTTATCCCGGGACAGAACAACTAATGAAAAACTGTTTTTT